This passage covers 27 T cell receptor beta chains from one sample sequenced in a study of shared clonotypes between healthy human individuals (dated by TCRdb to about 2020). The receptor library was made with the immunoSEQ multiplex PCR assay. This is the immuneACCESS table as TCRdb keeps it, with only in-frame sequences that have V and J called. A part of the clones is gone; compared with another copy, unresolved V genes explain less than half, and the rest is unexplained. Here the sample has about 2.3 million clones; roughly 90% occur a single time. The leading ten clones occupy 0.37% of the sample. The sample taken for sequencing was naive CD4+ T cells from PBMCs. The cell subset or site label here, explained by the study, means: CD45RA+ positively selected. The receptors come from a man aged 18 to 30 in good health. Some clones in this sample may be carry-over from other donors' samples.

The chain recombines TRBV14 with TRBJ2-5, with a tentative D call TRBD1 (6 bases). The CDR3 is 14 residues long. V was cut by 3 bases and J by 6 bases, with 14 bases left in between. Germline CDR1 SGHDN, CDR2 FVKESK. The CDR3 is CASSHLAGVQTQYF. DNA of the CDR3: TGTGCCAGCAGCCATTTGGCAGGGGTGCAGACCCAGTACTTC.

A single count supports this clone. V gene TRBV11-3 combines with J gene TRBJ2-1; 9 nucleotides align to TRBD1. The CDR3 covers 15 residues. The V segment lost 4 bases and the J segment 5 bases; nucleotides outside the gene matches: 6. Germline V gene sequence: CDR1 SGHNT, CDR2 YENEEA. CDR3: CASSSWTGENNEQFF. In DNA, the CDR3 is TGTGCCAGCAGCTCCTGGACAGGGGAAAACAATGAGCAGTTCTTC.

V gene TRBV5-6 combines with J gene TRBJ2-3, with D tentatively TRBD2 (5 bases). Per the germline V gene, CDR1 is SGHDT and CDR2 is YYEEEE. CDR3 length equals 16 residues. V lost 3 bases and J 3 bases, leaving 17 bases between the germline ends. CDR3 protein: CASSSAPGGGTDTQYF. The CDR3 region has the DNA TGTGCCAGCAGCTCCGCGCCCGGAGGAGGTACAGATACGCAGTATTTT.

This chain connects TRBV28 to TRBJ2-7; 8 nucleotides agree with TRBD2. After removal of 5 bases from V and 0 bases from J, the junction contained 6 bases not matched to a gene. This CDR3 has 15 residues. Germline V gene lookup returns CDR1 MDHEN and CDR2 SYDVKM. The CDR3 loop is CASSLSSGVSYEQYF. CDR3 DNA sequence: TGTGCCAGCAGTCTAAGTAGCGGGGTCTCCTACGAGCAGTACTTC.

V usage is TRBV10-3 and J usage is TRBJ2-3; D assignment may be TRBD1 or TRBD2 (5 bases each). The CDR3 contains 16 residues. In germline, CDR1 is ENHRY, CDR2 SYGVKD. The V end lost 4 bases, the J end lost 3 bases, and 17 bases lay between the germline ends. CDR3 sequence reads: CAISGRDPRGTDTQYF. In nucleotides, the CDR3 is TGTGCCATCAGTGGCCGGGACCCGAGGGGTACAGATACGCAGTATTTT.

A single count supports this clone. The CDR3 bases are TGTGCCAGTATAGGGGTTTTCTCTGGGGCCAACGTCCTGACTTTC. Its translation: CASIGVFSGANVLTF. The chain carries TRBV19 and TRBJ2-6, with D tentatively TRBD1 (5 bases). CDR1 is LNHDA and CDR2 is SQIVND in the germline V gene (reference sequence). V was trimmed by 7 bases and J by 0 bases, leaving 10 bases between them. This CDR3 region has 15 residues.

As concerns this clone: This specimen includes other DNA sequences encoding the same CDR3. The chain is built from TRBV11-2 and TRBJ2-7; possible D gene TRBD2, 6 bases. The V gene's germline CDR1 is SGHAT and CDR2 FQNNGV. Trimming left V 3 bases short and J 3 bases short, with 12 bases between. The CDR3 runs to 14 residues. CDR3 amino acids: CASSLEGRSYEQYF. The CDR3 region has the DNA TGTGCCAGCAGCTTGGAGGGCAGGAGCTACGAGCAGTACTTC.

J is TRBJ2-7 and V is TRBV5-1, with 8 nucleotides matching TRBD2. The CDR3 loop spans 16 amino acids. V shed 2 bases, J shed 3 bases, and the junction held 10 bases outside the gene matches. Germline CDR1 SGHRS, CDR2 YFSETQ. As DNA, the CDR3 is TGCGCCAGCAGCTTAGTGGGAGGGACTAGATTCTACGAGCAGTACTTC. Residues: CASSLVGGTRFYEQYF.

The chain has TRBV7-9 and TRBJ2-5; D remains unclear. The germline gives CDR1 SEHNR, CDR2 FQNEAQ (reference sequence). The V end was cut by 6 bases, the J end by 3 bases, with 5 bases between. This CDR3 contains 11 residues. This CDR3 reads CASRSKETQYF. CDR3 sequence (DNA): TGTGCCAGCAGGTCCAAAGAGACCCAGTACTTC.

The chain is built from TRBV6-1 and TRBJ1-1; D gene uncertain. Germline CDR1 is MNHNS and CDR2 is SASEGT. CDR3 size: 14 residues. The V gene lost 3 bases and the J gene lost 6 bases, with 14 bases spanning the gap. CDR3 DNA sequence: TGTGCCAGCAGTGAGCTGCAGGTACTAGCTGAAGCTTTCTTT. This encodes CASSELQVLAEAFF.

As for this clone: Additional DNA sequences in this sample encode the identical CDR3. This rearrangement joins TRBV7-3 to TRBJ2-1; D is perhaps TRBD1 (6 bases). The germline CDR1 and CDR2 sequences are SGHTA and FQGTGA. Trimming pared 2 bases from V and 5 bases from J, leaving 13 bases between. CDR3 length: 15 residues. In nucleotides, the CDR3 is TGTGCCAGCAGCTTAGGGCAGGGGAGTAACAATGAGCAGTTCTTC. As protein: CASSLGQGSNNEQFF.

V is TRBV29-1 and J is TRBJ2-3; D perhaps matches TRBD1 (6 bases). The length of the CDR3 is 14 residues. Trimming removed 4 bases from V and 3 bases from J, with 14 bases in between. The germline gives CDR1 SQVTM, CDR2 ANQGSEA. The CDR3 reads CSVGMTGWTDTQYF. CDR3 DNA sequence: TGCAGCGTTGGTATGACAGGTTGGACAGATACGCAGTATTTT.

The rearrangement joins TRBV7-8 to TRBJ2-5, with D possibly matching TRBD2 (6 bases). CDR3 length: 17 amino acids. Germline-derived CDR1 and CDR2 are SGHVS and FQNEAQ. V dropped 4 bases and J dropped 2 bases, with 20 bases sitting between them. CDR3 sequence reads: CASSSIIIGTQQETQYF. CDR3 DNA: TGTGCCAGCAGCTCCATCATCATCGGGACTCAGCAAGAGACCCAGTACTTC.

This clone was recorded once. The same CDR3 arises from other DNA sequences in this sample as well. The chain combines TRBV7-8 with TRBJ2-7; D may be TRBD1 or TRBD2 (5 bases each). Germline CDR1 and CDR2: SGHVS and FQNEAQ. V was clipped by 5 bases and J by 2 bases, with 7 bases between them. The CDR3 is made up of 12 amino acids. The CDR3 sequence is CASSLGAYEQYF. DNA for the CDR3: TGTGCCAGCAGCCTGGGGGCCTACGAGCAGTACTTC.

This rearrangement joins TRBV7-3 to TRBJ2-7, with TRBD2 identical over 13 bases. This CDR3 contains 15 residues. Germline CDR1 and CDR2: SGHTA and FQGTGA. The junction had 7 bases not matched to a gene; V was cut back by 4 bases and J by 7 bases. As DNA, the CDR3 is TGTGCCAGCAGCTCCGGACTAGCGGGAGATGAAGAGCAGTACTTC. This codes for CASSSGLAGDEEQYF.

The chain is built from TRBV4-1 and TRBJ1-1; a weak D match, TRBD1 (5 bases). The CDR3 extends over 16 amino acids. V lost 0 bases and J 5 bases, leaving 16 bases between the germline ends. The germline CDR1 and CDR2 sequences are MGHRA and YSYEKL. CDR3 protein: CASSQDRGSRGTEAFF. The CDR3 bases are TGCGCCAGCAGCCAAGATCGAGGGTCTCGGGGGACTGAAGCTTTCTTT.

As concerns this clone: Distinct nucleotide sequences in the sample also encode this CDR3. The V gene is TRBV5-1, the J gene TRBJ2-7; D may be TRBD2 (6 bases). The CDR3 loop spans 14 amino acids. In germline, CDR1 is SGHRS, CDR2 YFSETQ. Trimming took off 0 bases at V and 1 base at J, with 8 bases between the two ends. The CDR3 region is CASSLAGGSYEQYF. CDR3 DNA sequence: TGCGCCAGCAGCTTGGCCGGAGGGTCCTACGAGCAGTACTTC. The variable domain in full, completed from reference TRBV5-1 and TRBJ2-7, reads KAGVTQTPRYLIKTRGQQVTLSCSPISGHRSVSWYQQTPGQGLQFLFEYFSETQRNKGNFPGRFSGRQFSNSRSEMNVSTLELGDSALYLCASSLAGGSYEQYFGPGTRLTVT.

The CDR3, as DNA: TGTGCCAGCAGCTTAGGAGGGGGGAGTGGCACCGGGGAGCTGTTTTTT. Residues: CASSLGGGSGTGELFF. The rearrangement joins TRBV7-9 to TRBJ2-2; either TRBD1 or TRBD2 may fit D (6 bases each). This CDR3 is 16 amino acids long. CDR1 and CDR2 (germline): SEHNR, FQNEAQ (reference sequence). The V gene lost 1 base and the J gene lost 4 bases, with 13 bases spanning the gap.

The chain links TRBV18 to TRBJ2-5, with 7 positions matching TRBD1. The CDR3 is made up of 15 amino acids. Trimming at V came to 5 bases and at J to 5 bases, leaving 11 bases not matched to a gene. Germline lookup yields CDR1 KGHSH and CDR2 LQKENI. DNA for the CDR3: TGTGCCAGCTCAGCCCGACAGGGTGTGGGGGAGACCCAGTACTTC. As protein: CASSARQGVGETQYF.

In its sample, this clone was seen once. J is TRBJ2-2 and V is TRBV21-1. TRBV21-1 is labeled a pseudogene. This CDR3 comprises 16 residues. DNA for the CDR3: TGTGCCAGCATCAAGGGGTCAGGGTCGGGGACCGGGGAGCTGTTTTTT. This translates into CASIKGSGSGTGELFF.

The CDR3 DNA reads as TGTGCCAGCAGTGATTGGAGGGACCACGAGCAGTACTTC. It codes for CASSDWRDHEQYF. The chain combines TRBV2 with TRBJ2-7; tentatively, D is TRBD2 (6 bases). Germline values: CDR1 SNHLY, CDR2 FYNNEI. The CDR3 is made up of 13 amino acids. The V end lost 3 bases, the J end lost 5 bases, and 11 bases lay between the germline ends.

The genes are TRBV6-5 and TRBJ2-2; 8 nucleotides agree with TRBD2. The V and J ends lost 2 bases and 0 bases, in that order; junction bases with no gene match: 2. Germline V gene lookup returns CDR1 MNHEY and CDR2 SVGAGI. The CDR3 has 16 amino acids. The CDR3 coding sequence is TGTGCCAGCAGTTACCCGGGGGGGGCGAACACCGGGGAGCTGTTTTTT. Amino acid sequence: CASSYPGGANTGELFF.

This clone was seen more than once but under ten times. The rearrangement uses TRBV10-3 and TRBJ2-2; 8 nucleotides line up with TRBD1. The V gene's germline CDR1 is ENHRY and CDR2 SYGVKD. The CDR3 runs to 13 residues. The ends lost 2 bases at V and 14 bases at J; junction bases unmatched: 7. CDR3 in DNA: TGTGCCATCAGTGAGGACAGGGGCATCCCCCTGTTTTTT. Translated, it gives CAISEDRGIPLFF.

This sequence joins TRBV6-6 and TRBJ2-1, with a tentative D call TRBD2 (5 bases). Trimming cost V 2 bases and J 6 bases, with 11 bases left between them. The CDR3 has 14 amino acids. Per germline, CDR1 MNHNY and CDR2 SVGAGI (reference sequence). CDR3 in amino acids: CASSYTGTINEQFF. The CDR3 DNA follows: TGTGCCAGCAGTTACACGGGAACTATCAATGAGCAGTTCTTC.

J is TRBJ2-1 and V is TRBV5-6; 13 bases line up with TRBD2. The length of the CDR3 is 16 residues. Germline loops: CDR1 SGHDT, CDR2 YYEEEE. The V segment lost 2 bases and the J segment 6 bases; nucleotides outside the gene matches: 5. CDR3 nucleotides: TGTGCCAGCAGCTTAAGACTAGCGGGAGGACGCAATGAGCAGTTCTTC. This codes for CASSLRLAGGRNEQFF.

The gene calls are TRBV19 and TRBJ1-5; the match to TRBD1 covers 9 bases. The junction had 3 bases not matched to a gene; V was cut back by 4 bases and J by 5 bases. Germline loops: CDR1 LNHDA, CDR2 SQIVND (reference sequence). This CDR3 is 14 amino acids long. The CDR3 sequence is CASSSGQGYQPQHF. The CDR3 DNA follows: TGTGCCAGTAGTAGTGGACAGGGGTATCAGCCCCAGCATTTT.

Only one count was recorded for this clone. CDR3 coding DNA: TGTGCCAGCAGCTACGGGACTAGCGGGAACCACAATGAGCAGTTCTTC. Its translation: CASSYGTSGNHNEQFF. The J gene is TRBJ2-1, the V gene TRBV6-5, with 13 nucleotides matching TRBD2. With V trimmed by 6 bases and J by 5 bases, 7 bases remained unmatched. From germline, CDR1 is MNHEY and CDR2 SVGAGI. The CDR3 length is 16 residues.